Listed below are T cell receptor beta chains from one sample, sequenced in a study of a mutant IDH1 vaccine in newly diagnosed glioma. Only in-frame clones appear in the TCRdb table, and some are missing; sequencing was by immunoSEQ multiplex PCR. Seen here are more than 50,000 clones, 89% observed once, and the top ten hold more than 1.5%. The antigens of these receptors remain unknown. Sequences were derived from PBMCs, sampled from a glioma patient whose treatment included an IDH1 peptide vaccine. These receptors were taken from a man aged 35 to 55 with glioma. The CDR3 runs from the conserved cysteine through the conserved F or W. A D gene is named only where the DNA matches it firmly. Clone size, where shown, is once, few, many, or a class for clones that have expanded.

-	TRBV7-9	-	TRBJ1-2	TGTGCCAGCAGCCCAGGAGCGGGGGGCTATGGCTACACCTTC	CASSPGAGGYGYTF
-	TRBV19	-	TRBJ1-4	TGTGCCAGTAGTGAAATATTCGACAGTCAGGGGGAAAAACTGTTTTTT	CASSEIFDSQGEKLFF
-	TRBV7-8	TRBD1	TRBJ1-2	TGTGCCAGCAGCTTAGGTGGACAGGGATATGGCTACACCTTC	CASSLGGQGYGYTF
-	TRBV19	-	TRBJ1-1	TGTGCCAGTACTGACAGTTGGACTGAAGCTTTCTTT	CASTDSWTEAFF
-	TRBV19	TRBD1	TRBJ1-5	TGTGCCAGTAGCACACAGGGGCGGCAGCCCCAGCATTTT	CASSTQGRQPQHF
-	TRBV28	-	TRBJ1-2	TGTGCCAGCAGTTCCGGGTTTCAAGGCTATGGCTACACCTTC	CASSSGFQGYGYTF
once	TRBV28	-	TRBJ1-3	TGTGCCAGCAGTTTCGGGGGATCTGGAAACACCATATATTTT	CASSFGGSGNTIYF
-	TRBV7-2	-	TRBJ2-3	TGTGCCAGCAGCTTAGTGGGTACAGATACGCAGTATTTT	CASSLVGTDTQYF
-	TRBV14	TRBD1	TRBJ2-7	TGTGCCAGCAGCCAAGAGAGGGGGCGCGAGCAGTACTTC	CASSQERGREQYF
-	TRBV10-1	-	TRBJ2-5	TGCGCCAGTGTTACAGTGATCCAAGAGACCCAGTACTTC	CASVTVIQETQYF
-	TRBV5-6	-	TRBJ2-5	TGTGCCAGCAGCTCCTACAGGGAGGGCGGCGAGACCCAGTACTTC	CASSSYREGGETQYF
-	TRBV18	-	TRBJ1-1	TGTGCCAGCTCACCCTCAAATAGGGGGGTGAGTGAAGCTTTCTTT	CASSPSNRGVSEAFF
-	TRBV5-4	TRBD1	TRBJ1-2	TGTGCCAGCAGCTTGGAAGGACAGGGGGGCTATGGCTACACCTTC	CASSLEGQGGYGYTF
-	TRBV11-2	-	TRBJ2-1	TGTGCCAGCAGCCCTCGGGGAGTGGGCAATGAGCAGTTCTTC	CASSPRGVGNEQFF
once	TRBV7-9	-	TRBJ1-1	TGTGCCAGCACCCTAAACACTGAAGCTTTCTTT	CASTLNTEAFF
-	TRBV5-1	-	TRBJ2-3	TGCGCCAGCAGCCCCCAGGGGAGCACAGATACGCAGTATTTT	CASSPQGSTDTQYF
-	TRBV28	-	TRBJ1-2	TGTGCCAGCAGTGGACCGACAGAGGGGTATGGCTACACCTTC	CASSGPTEGYGYTF
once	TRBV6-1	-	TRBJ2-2	TGTGCCAGCCTAGGAACCGGGGAGCTGTTTTTT	CASLGTGELFF
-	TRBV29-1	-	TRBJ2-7	TGCAGTTGGTTGCCCTACGAGCAGTACTTC	CSWLPYEQYF
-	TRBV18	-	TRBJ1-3	TGTGCCAGCTCGCCTGACAGGCGCGATGGAAACACCATATATTTT	CASSPDRRDGNTIYF
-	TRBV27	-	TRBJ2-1	TGTGCCAGCAGTCTCCGGGGTAATAGGGACTCCTACAATGAGCAGTTCTTC	CASSLRGNRDSYNEQFF
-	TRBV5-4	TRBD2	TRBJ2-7	TGTGCCAGCAGCTTGGAAGTGGGACTATTCTACGAGCAGTACTTC	CASSLEVGLFYEQYF
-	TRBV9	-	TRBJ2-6	TGTGCCAGCAGCGTAGGCGGGTCTCTTTCTGGGGCCAACGTCCTGACTTTC	CASSVGGSLSGANVLTF
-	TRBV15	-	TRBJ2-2	TGTGCCACCAGCAGAGATTCGGACGGGGAGCTGTTTTTT	CATSRDSDGELFF
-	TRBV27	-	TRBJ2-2	TGTGCCAGCAGTCCCTTCGGATGGAGCGCCCGGGAGCTGTTTTTT	CASSPFGWSARELFF
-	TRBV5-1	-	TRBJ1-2	TGCGCCAGCAGCCGAGAGGCCACTACGCCAGAGGATGGCTACACCTTC	CASSREATTPEDGYTF
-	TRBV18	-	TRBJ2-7	TGTGCCAGCTCAAATTACCGGGACGGGACCTACGAGCAGTACTTC	CASSNYRDGTYEQYF
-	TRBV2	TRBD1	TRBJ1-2	TGTGCCAGCAGTCCATCGGGACAGAACTATGGCTACACCTTC	CASSPSGQNYGYTF
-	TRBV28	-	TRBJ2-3	TGTGCCAGCGGGACCCGAAGCACAGATACGCAGTATTTT	CASGTRSTDTQYF
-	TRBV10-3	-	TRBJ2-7	TGTGCCATCAGTGAGTCCCCTAGAGACGAGCAGTACTTC	CAISESPRDEQYF
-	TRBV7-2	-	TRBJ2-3	TGTGCCAGCAGCTTAGTTCCCCCGGGGAGTGGAGATACGCAGTATTTT	CASSLVPPGSGDTQYF
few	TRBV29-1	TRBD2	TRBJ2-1	TGCAGCGTCCGGGACTACCCTAGCTCCTACAATGAGCAGTTCTTC	CSVRDYPSSYNEQFF
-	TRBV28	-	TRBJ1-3	TGTGCCAGCAGTTTAAGTAGGGACTTGAGCTCTGGAAACACCATATATTTT	CASSLSRDLSSGNTIYF
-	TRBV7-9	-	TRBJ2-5	TGTGCCAGCAGCAGCCGCCAGGTCCGAGCAGAGACCCAGTACTTC	CASSSRQVRAETQYF
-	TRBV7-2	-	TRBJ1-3	TGTGCCAGCAGCCTCTGGGCCGGGGGAGGTTTTGGAAACACCATATATTTT	CASSLWAGGGFGNTIYF